What follows describes a single T cell receptor beta chain. This entry belongs to a study of tumor T cells in aggressive B-cell lymphoma. Germline loops: CDR1 DFQATT, CDR2 SNEGSKA (reference sequence). The V end lost 5 bases, the J end lost 4 bases, and 9 bases lay between the germline ends. This CDR3 contains 11 residues. Measured with immunoSEQ multiplex PCR; TCRdb has only the in-frame clones, and not every one. The sample shows about 4,600 clones, roughly 80% of them seen only once. The V call is TRBV20-1, the J call TRBJ2-7; the D gene is possibly TRBD1 (6 bases). This clonotype originated in an adult with diffuse large B cell lymphoma. Sequenced sample: tumor tissue. In DNA, the CDR3 is TGCAGTGCTGGGGGCGAGTACGAGCAGTACTTC. Amino acids: CSAGGEYEQYF.